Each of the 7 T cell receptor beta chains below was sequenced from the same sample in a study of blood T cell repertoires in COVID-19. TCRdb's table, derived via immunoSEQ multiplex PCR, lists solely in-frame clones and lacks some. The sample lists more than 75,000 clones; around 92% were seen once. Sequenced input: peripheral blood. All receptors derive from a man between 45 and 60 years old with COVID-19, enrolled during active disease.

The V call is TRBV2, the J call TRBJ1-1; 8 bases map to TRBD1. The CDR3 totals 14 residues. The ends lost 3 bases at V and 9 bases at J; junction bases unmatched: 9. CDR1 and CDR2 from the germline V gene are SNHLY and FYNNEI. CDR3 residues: CASSDRTGLPKAFF. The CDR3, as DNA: TGTGCCAGCAGTGACCGGACAGGGCTCCCCAAAGCTTTCTTT.

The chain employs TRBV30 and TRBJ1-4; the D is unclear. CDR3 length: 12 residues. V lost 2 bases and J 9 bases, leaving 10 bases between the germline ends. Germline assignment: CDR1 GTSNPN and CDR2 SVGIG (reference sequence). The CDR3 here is CAWSSPAKKLFF. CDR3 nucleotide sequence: TGTGCCTGGAGTTCCCCCGCGAAAAAACTGTTTTTT.

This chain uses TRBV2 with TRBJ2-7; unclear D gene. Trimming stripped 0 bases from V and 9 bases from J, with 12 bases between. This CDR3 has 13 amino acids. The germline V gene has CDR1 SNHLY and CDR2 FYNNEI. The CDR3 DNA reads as TGTGCCAGCAGTGAAGCCAACCCGGCAGGGCAGTACTTC. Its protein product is CASSEANPAGQYF.

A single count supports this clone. CDR3 coding DNA: TGTGCCAGCAGCCAAGCCACCGGGCCAGGGGGTGGCTACACCTTC. It translates to CASSQATGPGGGYTF. J is TRBJ1-2 and V is TRBV3-1 (or the pseudogene TRBV3-2), with 7 bases fitting TRBD1. The length of the CDR3 is 15 residues. Germline CDR1 LGHDT, CDR2 YNNKEL (reference sequence). The V and J ends lost 1 base and 7 bases, in that order; junction bases with no gene match: 9.

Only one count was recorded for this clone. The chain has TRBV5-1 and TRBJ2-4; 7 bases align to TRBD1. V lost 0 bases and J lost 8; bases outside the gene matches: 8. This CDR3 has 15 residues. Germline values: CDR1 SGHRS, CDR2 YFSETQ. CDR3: CASSLGARGMDIQYF. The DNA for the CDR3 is TGCGCCAGCAGCTTGGGCGCCAGGGGGATGGACATTCAGTACTTC.

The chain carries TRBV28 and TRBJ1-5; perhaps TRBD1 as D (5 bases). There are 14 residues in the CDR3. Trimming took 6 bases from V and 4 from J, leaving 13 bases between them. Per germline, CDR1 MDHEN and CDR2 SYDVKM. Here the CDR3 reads CASSQADRNQPQHF. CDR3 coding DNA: TGTGCCAGCAGCCAAGCAGACAGAAATCAGCCCCAGCATTTT.

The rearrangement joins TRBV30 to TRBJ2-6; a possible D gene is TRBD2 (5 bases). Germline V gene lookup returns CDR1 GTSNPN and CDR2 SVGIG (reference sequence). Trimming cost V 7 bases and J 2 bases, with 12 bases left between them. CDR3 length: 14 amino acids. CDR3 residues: CASPNGAGANVLTF. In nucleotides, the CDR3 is TGTGCCTCGCCTAACGGGGCTGGGGCCAACGTCCTGACTTTC. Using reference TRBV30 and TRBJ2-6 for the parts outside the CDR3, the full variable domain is SQTIHQWPATLVQPVGSPLSLECTVEGTSNPNLYWYRQAAGRGLQLLFYSVGIGQISSEVPQNLSASRPQDRQFILSSKKLLLSDSGFYLCASPNGAGANVLTFGAGSRLTVL.